This TCR beta chain came from a study of blood T cells in healthy people across ages. Study observations and caveats: The long-lived group displayed more naive CD4+ cells, plus higher diversity, than the aged donors did. With donor CMV status unknown, expanded clonotype changes were possibly confounded.

It was with a sample-barcoded 5' primer and a J-beta primer mix that a second PCR of roughly 7 to 12 cycles was run. A single record per CDR3 protein comes from TCRdb applying MiXCR to the 5' RACE reads. The repertoire consists of some 730,000 distinct CDR3 sequences, with about 20% occurring once and the leading ten covering about 20%. This clonotype was counted only a few times. What it recognizes is unknown. Trimming cost V 3 bases and J 2 bases, with 8 bases left between them. This CDR3 is built from 14 residues. The TCR was taken from a man in his 70s in good health. The sequencing input was blood. V is TRBV12-3 or TRBV12-4 and J is TRBJ2-1, with D possibly being TRBD2 (6 bases). Written as DNA, the CDR3 is TGTGCCAGCAGTTTTAGGACTACCTACAATGAGCAGTTCTTC. This codes for CASSFRTTYNEQFF.